The TCR beta chain under discussion was sequenced for a study of T cell changes during pregnancy in multiple sclerosis. This CDR3 has 12 residues. CDR1 is MDHEN, CDR2 SYDVKM, per germline. V lost 6 bases and J 2 bases, leaving 8 bases between the germline ends. Here immunoSEQ multiplex PCR was the method, and the copy in TCRdb shows in-frame clones only, minus some. The sample carries around 17,000 clones, nearly 96% recorded once. Sequenced here: peripheral blood, sampled in the third trimester of pregnancy. The chain uses TRBV28 and TRBJ2-7; unclear D gene. The sequence came from a female donor with multiple sclerosis, enrolled in a pregnancy study. The CDR3 DNA reads as TGTGCCAGCAGGACTTCACCCTACGAGCAGTACTTC. Translation: CASRTSPYEQYF.